What follows describes a single TCR beta chain. The antigen remains undetermined. With no exception, relapse followed autologous stem cell transplantation in all patients, and brentuximab vedotin exposure varied. The data stem from a study of PD-1 blockade in classical Hodgkin lymphoma. Assay: immunoSEQ multiplex PCR; the TCRdb copy retains only in-frame clones and omits some. The sample has about 6,800 clones, about 82% seen once. Points from the study as a whole: The authors have not defined what causes the repertoire differences, possibly disease activity or prior therapy. Lower baseline TCR diversity was reported for newly diagnosed patients than for healthy donors. There was a significant rise in CD4+ TCR diversity by C4D1, with no such rise for CD8+.

The sequence came from a human donor with classical Hodgkin lymphoma. This specimen was peripheral blood mononuclear cells (PBMCs), taken before the second cycle of nivolumab.

The CDR3 bases are TGTGCCAGCAGCTTACTAGCGGGAGAGACTAATGAGCAGTTCTTC. It codes for CASSLLAGETNEQFF. The chain recombines TRBV11-2 with TRBJ2-1; TRBD2 aligns across 10 bases. The V segment lost 2 bases and the J segment 7 bases; nucleotides outside the gene matches: 5. CDR1 and CDR2 (germline): SGHAT, FQNNGV. The CDR3 is 15 residues long.